These 7 T cell receptor beta chains came from one sample sequenced in a study of CD8+ T cells in alopecia areata. The treatment here: oral pan-JAK inhibitor, 5-10 mg twice daily. Following extraction, RNA underwent reverse transcription to cDNA, which served as the sequencing template. Some clones are missing from TCRdb's copy, which holds only in-frame ones; the method was immunoSEQ multiplex PCR. The sample yields 100,000 to 150,000 clones, approximately 60% seen once. The sequences come from CD4+ T cells sorted from blood, collected at week 4, from a patient treated with tofacitinib. These receptors all come from a human donor with alopecia areata.

V and J are TRBV6-5 and TRBJ2-5, with D possibly TRBD2 on 6 matching bases. This CDR3 comprises 16 residues. V was cut by 0 bases and J by 4 bases, with 15 bases left in between. Germline V gene data show CDR1 as MNHEY and CDR2 as SVGAGI. CDR3 sequence reads: CASSYSGLQPGETQYF. CDR3 bases: TGTGCCAGCAGTTACTCGGGACTCCAACCTGGAGAGACCCAGTACTTC.

This clone has only a few counts. This chain connects TRBV7-9 to TRBJ2-4; TRBD1 might be the D (5 bases). Trimming removed 5 bases at V and 0 bases at J, with 8 bases between. There are 14 residues in the CDR3. In germline, CDR1 is SEHNR, CDR2 FQNEAQ (reference sequence). The CDR3 DNA reads TGTGCCAGCAGCGAAGGGGAAGCCAAAAACATTCAGTACTTC. Amino acid sequence: CASSEGEAKNIQYF. The full variable domain, in which reference TRBV7-9 and TRBJ2-4 provide the parts outside the CDR3, is DTGVSQNPRHKITKRGQNVTFRCDPISEHNRLYWYRQTLGQGPEFLTYFQNEAQLEKSRLLSDRFSAERPKGSFSTLEIQRTEQGDSAMYLCASSEGEAKNIQYFGAGTRLSVL.

The CDR3 reads CASSPWKGETEAFF. CDR3 bases: TGTGCCAGCTCACCATGGAAGGGAGAAACTGAAGCTTTCTTT. This chain joins TRBV18 and TRBJ1-1, with unresolved D. V lost 2 bases and J 5 bases, leaving 12 bases between the germline ends. Germline V CDR1 and CDR2: KGHSH, LQKENI. There are 14 residues in the CDR3. The entire variable domain, with the rest obtained from reference TRBV18 and TRBJ1-1, is as follows: NAGVMQNPRHLVRRRGQEARLRCSPMKGHSHVYWYRQLPEEGLKFMVYLQKENIIDESGMPKERFSAEFPKEGPSILRIQQVVRGDSAAYFCASSPWKGETEAFFGQGTRLTVV.

The CDR3 protein is CASSAGQGDQPQHF. The CDR3 DNA reads TGCGCCAGCAGCGCGGGACAGGGCGACCAGCCCCAGCATTTT. The chain recombines TRBV5-1 with TRBJ1-5, with TRBD1 identical over 9 bases. V was clipped by 4 bases and J by 7 bases; unmatched bases: 6. The V gene's germline CDR1 is SGHRS and CDR2 YFSETQ. CDR3 size: 14 residues.

The chain carries TRBV30 and TRBJ1-5; 9 nucleotides agree with TRBD1. Germline-derived CDR1 and CDR2 are GTSNPN and SVGIG (reference sequence). The CDR3 sequence is 15 residues long. The V and J ends lost 1 base and 5 bases, in that order; junction bases with no gene match: 6. The DNA for the CDR3 is TGTGCCTGGAGTGGACAGGGGGAAAGGTATCAGCCCCAGCATTTT. Protein product: CAWSGQGERYQPQHF.

This sequence joins TRBV29-1 and TRBJ2-5; 8 bases are shared with TRBD2. Germline lookup yields CDR1 SQVTM and CDR2 ANQGSEA. The CDR3 sequence is 15 residues long. Germline trimming cut 2 bases from V and 5 bases from J; bases unmatched to any gene: 10. The CDR3 DNA is TGCAGCGTTGAACCACTAGCGGAGCCAAACGAGACCCAGTACTTC. Its translation: CSVEPLAEPNETQYF.

The gene calls are TRBV30 and TRBJ2-3; TRBD2 matches 9 bases. The CDR3 runs to 15 residues. CDR1 is GTSNPN, CDR2 SVGIG, per germline (reference sequence). J gave up 5 bases and V 3 bases, and 9 bases lay outside the gene matches. Written as DNA, the CDR3 is TGTGCCTGGAGCGCGGGGCTAGCGGGAAGAGATACGCAGTATTTT. It codes for CAWSAGLAGRDTQYF.